Below, 22 T cell receptor beta chains from the same sample are listed, as sequenced in a study of tumor-infiltrating lymphocytes in primary liver carcinoma. Constant-region priming of roughly 0.45 ug total RNA yielded TCR beta cDNA. Researchers made the TCR beta libraries by running three nested multiplex PCR rounds with slightly modified ARM-PCR. The first two PCR rounds, roughly 9 cycles each, used TRBV1-TRBV30 forward primers and a C-beta reverse primer. TCRdb re-analysed the multiplex PCR reads in MiXCR, keeping a single row per CDR3 protein. There are 300,000 to 350,000 distinct CDR3 sequences in the sample; 65% occur only once, and roughly 6.5% lies in the top ten. They got blood RNA out of unsorted whole blood and also pulled out germline DNA. The sequenced sample consisted of peripheral blood. The receptor set was obtained from a man in his forties or fifties with primary liver carcinoma and hepatitis B virus infection.

As for this clonotype: At one boundary the junction diverges from the germline segment, which might be a read error. The chain links TRBV28 to TRBJ2-1; 8 bases line up with TRBD2. Germline V lookup: CDR1 MDHEN, CDR2 SYDVKM. There are 15 residues in the CDR3. The CDR3 nucleotides read TGTGCCAGCAGTCCTACTAGCGGCGGGAGCTATGAGCGGTTCTTC. Encoded protein: CASSPTSGGSYERFF. The variable domain in full, with the rest retrieved from reference TRBV28 and TRBJ2-1, is DVKVTQSSRYLVKRTGEKVFLECVQDMDHENMFWYRQDPGLGLRLIYFSYDVKMKEKGDIPEGYSVSREKKERFSLILESASTNQTSMYLCASSPTSGGSYERFFGPGTRLTVL.

The V call is TRBV10-2, the J call TRBJ2-7, with 7 positions matching TRBD2. Germline V gene lookup returns CDR1 WSHSY and CDR2 SAAADI. V trimming: 4 bases; J trimming: 2 bases; junction bases outside the gene matches: 8. The CDR3 has 15 residues. This chain's CDR3 is CASSVGGESTYEQYF. CDR3 coding DNA: TGCGCCAGCAGTGTGGGGGGGGAATCGACCTACGAGCAGTACTTC.

The genes are TRBV6-1 and TRBJ2-1, with D possibly TRBD1 on 6 matching bases. The CDR3 runs 13 residues. Germline CDR1 and CDR2: MNHNS and SASEGT. The V end was cut by 4 bases, the J end by 10 bases, with 14 bases between. The CDR3 DNA is TGTGCCAGCAGTGCCGACAGGTCCGGGGAGCAGTTCTTC. This translates into CASSADRSGEQFF.

The rearrangement joins TRBV5-4 to TRBJ1-2; maybe TRBD1 (6 bases). The CDR3 has 13 amino acids. CDR1 SGHNT and CDR2 YYREEE come from the germline V gene (reference sequence). V dropped 0 bases and J dropped 4 bases, with 7 bases sitting between them. This CDR3 is CASSLDRAYGYTF. The CDR3 DNA is TGTGCCAGCAGCTTGGACAGGGCCTATGGCTACACCTTC.

There are a few counts of this clonotype. The chain couples TRBV12-3 or TRBV12-4 to TRBJ1-1, with a possible D match to TRBD1 (6 bases). Trimming pared 2 bases from V and 3 bases from J, leaving 22 bases between. The CDR3 covers 18 residues. The CDR3 loop is CASSLSSQLGHKYTEAFF. The DNA of the CDR3 is TGTGCCAGCAGTTTATCATCCCAGTTGGGACACAAATACACTGAAGCTTTCTTT.

The sample holds many counts of this clonotype. The J gene is TRBJ2-7, the V gene TRBV6-2 or TRBV6-3, with D unclear. The CDR3 is 14 amino acids. The V gene's germline CDR1 is MNHEY and CDR2 SVGEGT. V was pared by 4 bases and J by 2 bases, with 12 bases between. CDR3 bases: TGTGCCAGCAGTTCTCCGGCTAGGACCTACGAGCAGTACTTC. Protein product: CASSSPARTYEQYF.

This clonotype was recorded only once. Given a much more abundant clone one base away, this may be a read error. The chain links TRBV14 to TRBJ2-7; TRBD2 is a possible D gene (5 bases). Germline CDR1 reads SGHDN; CDR2 reads FVKESK. The CDR3 length is 15 residues. Trimming pared 4 bases from V and 2 bases from J, leaving 15 bases between. The CDR3 region has the DNA TGTGCCAGCAGCCGAGATTTCGAGAGGGCCTACGAGCAGTACTTC. Translating it yields CASSRDFERAYEQYF.

The J gene is TRBJ2-7, the V gene TRBV10-2, with D hard to call. This CDR3 is 12 amino acids long. In germline, CDR1 is WSHSY, CDR2 SAAADI. V was trimmed by 4 bases and J by 8 bases, leaving 12 bases between them. The CDR3 DNA reads TGCGCCAGCAGTGCACAACAGCGCCAGCAGTACTTC. This encodes CASSAQQRQQYF.

Only one count was recorded for this clonotype. In this CDR3 the conserved last residue, phenylalanine or tryptophan, is missing, so a read error is likely. The chain combines TRBV11-2 with TRBJ2-1; D might be TRBD1 or TRBD2, each matching 5 bases. The CDR3 is 15 amino acids. Germline assignment: CDR1 SGHAT and CDR2 FQNNGV. The CDR3 region has the DNA TGTGCCAGCAGCCGATCAGGGACCTCCTACAATGTGCAGTTCTTG. Its translation: CASSRSGTSYNVQFL.

This clonotype was seen ten or more times. The chain employs TRBV29-1 and TRBJ2-1; TRBD1 matches at 11 bases. Germline V gives CDR1 SQVTM, CDR2 ANQGSEA. There are 14 residues in the CDR3. The trim removed 2 bases at V and 7 bases at J, leaving 4 bases unmatched. CDR3 DNA: TGCAGCGTTGAATGGGGACAGGGGGGTAATGAGCAGTTCTTC. Translating gives CSVEWGQGGNEQFF.

This clonotype was recorded at least ten times. The chain carries TRBV24-1 and TRBJ2-1; no clear D. V lost 3 bases and J lost 10, with 18 bases in between. The CDR3 runs 15 residues. CDR1 is KGHDR and CDR2 is SFDVKD in the germline V gene. The CDR3 DNA is TGTGCCACCAGTGATGTGACCCGTAAACAAGGGGAGCAGTTCTTC. Translation gives CATSDVTRKQGEQFF.

This clonotype was seen ten or more times. This chain joins TRBV4-1 and TRBJ2-7; 7 nucleotides match TRBD1. Germline V gene lookup returns CDR1 MGHRA and CDR2 YSYEKL. There are 15 residues in the CDR3. The V segment lost 3 bases and the J segment 2 bases; nucleotides outside the gene matches: 7. As DNA, the CDR3 is TGCGCCAGCAGCCAGGCGACAGGGACCACCTACGAGCAGTACTTC. It translates to CASSQATGTTYEQYF.

Concerning this clonotype itself: This may be a read error, as it is one base from a much larger clone. The chain joins TRBV6-5 to TRBJ2-7; D possibly matches TRBD1 or TRBD2 (5 bases each). The germline gives CDR1 MNHEY, CDR2 SVGAGI. V lost 7 bases, J lost 0 bases, and 19 bases lay in between. The length of the CDR3 is 16 residues. CDR3 loop: CASTGPAVLRSYEQYF. Here the CDR3 DNA reads TGTGCCAGCACGGGGCCAGCGGTCCTCCGCTCCTACGAGCAGTACTTC.

The chain links TRBV5-1 to TRBJ2-5, with D perhaps TRBD2 (5 bases). V lost 2 bases and J lost 1, with 12 bases in between. The germline V gene encodes CDR1 SGHRS and CDR2 YFSETQ. This CDR3 spans 15 amino acids. CDR3 region: CASSFGGAAQETQYF. The CDR3 DNA sequence: TGCGCCAGCAGCTTTGGTGGAGCGGCCCAAGAGACCCAGTACTTC. The complete variable domain, with remaining parts taken from reference TRBV5-1 and TRBJ2-5, reads KAGVTQTPRYLIKTRGQQVTLSCSPISGHRSVSWYQQTPGQGLQFLFEYFSETQRNKGNFPGRFSGRQFSNSRSEMNVSTLELGDSALYLCASSFGGAAQETQYFGPGTRLLVL.

This clonotype appeared a single time. Written as DNA, the CDR3 is TGTGCCAGCAGCTTCGCTGGACGGACGAAAAACATTCAGTACTTC. Translation gives CASSFAGRTKNIQYF. The rearrangement links TRBV11-3 to TRBJ2-4; D gene ambiguous. Germline CDR1 and CDR2: SGHNT and YENEEA. The V end was cut by 3 bases, the J end by 4 bases, with 13 bases between. This CDR3 region has 15 residues.

This clonotype was seen repeatedly, ten times or more. The J gene is TRBJ2-7, the V gene TRBV30; 8 bases are a match to TRBD2. CDR1 and CDR2 (germline): GTSNPN, SVGIG (reference sequence). The CDR3 is made up of 13 amino acids. With V trimmed by 2 bases and J by 2 bases, 2 bases remained unmatched. CDR3 sequence: CAWSRGGPYEQYF. In DNA form, the CDR3 reads TGTGCCTGGAGTCGCGGGGGGCCCTACGAGCAGTACTTC. The variable domain in full, with the rest retrieved from reference TRBV30 and TRBJ2-7, is SQTIHQWPATLVQPVGSPLSLECTVEGTSNPNLYWYRQAAGRGLQLLFYSVGIGQISSEVPQNLSASRPQDRQFILSSKKLLLSDSGFYLCAWSRGGPYEQYFGPGTRLTVT.

The rearrangement joins TRBV5-1 to TRBJ1-2, with TRBD1 matching 7 bases. Germline CDR1 and CDR2: SGHRS and YFSETQ. J was trimmed by 7 bases and V by 0 bases; bases with no gene match: 18. There are 18 residues in the CDR3. The CDR3 loop reads CASSLELSDRQTGGGYTF. CDR3 bases: TGCGCCAGCAGCTTGGAACTGTCGGACAGGCAGACGGGCGGTGGCTACACCTTC.

With regard to this clonotype: A much larger clonotype is one base distant, so this may be a read error. The chain employs TRBV6-2 or TRBV6-3 and TRBJ2-5, with a possible D match to TRBD2 (5 bases). The CDR3 runs to 17 residues. The V gene's germline CDR1 is MNHEY and CDR2 SVGEGT. Trimming removed 2 bases from V and 2 bases from J, with 18 bases in between. CDR3 amino acids: CASSYSPGMMAQETQYF. The CDR3, as DNA: TGTGCCAGCAGTTACAGTCCCGGGATGATGGCGCAAGAGACCCAGTACTTC.

This clonotype was counted between two and nine times. The gene calls are TRBV12-3 or TRBV12-4 and TRBJ1-2; D uncertain. V lost 3 bases, J lost 2 bases, and 13 bases lay in between. This CDR3 contains 15 residues. CDR3 nucleotides: TGTGCCAGCAGTTTTTCAGGTGCGGGGAACTATGGCTACACCTTC. Amino acid sequence: CASSFSGAGNYGYTF.

The sample holds many counts of this clonotype. J is TRBJ1-1 and V is TRBV29-1, with unresolved D. V lost 1 base and J 7 bases, leaving 13 bases between the germline ends. The CDR3 is made up of 13 amino acids. Germline CDR1 SQVTM, CDR2 ANQGSEA. The CDR3 region has the DNA TGCAGCGTTGAAGTGCAAGGGCATGGTGAAGCTTTCTTT. It translates to CSVEVQGHGEAFF.

Regarding this clonotype: One end of the junction fails to match germline, which may point to a read error. This rearrangement joins TRBV11-2 to TRBJ2-1; 10 bases are shared with TRBD2. Germline-derived CDR1 and CDR2 are SGHAT and FQNNGV. The CDR3 loop spans 19 amino acids. CDR3 DNA sequence: TGTTCCAGCAGCTCGGTCACGGTACCAGCGGGAGGGCCCTTGAATGAGCAGTTCTTC. As protein: CSSSSVTVPAGGPLNEQFF.

This clonotype came up once. No conserved phenylalanine or tryptophan ends this CDR3, so it is likely a read error. The rearrangement links TRBV10-2 to TRBJ2-1; possible D gene TRBD1, 5 bases. Per the germline V gene, CDR1 is WSHSY and CDR2 is SAAADI. V lost 7 bases to trimming and J lost 7 bases, with 20 bases between them. This CDR3 comprises 15 residues. CDR3 sequence: CASTPSKGLGNEQFS. The CDR3 nucleotides read TGCGCCAGCACCCCAAGTAAGGGGTTAGGAAATGAGCAGTTCTCC.